The 8 T cell receptor beta chains in this list originate from one sample, sequenced in a study of T cells after yellow fever vaccination. TCRdb processed the 5' RACE reads anew with MiXCR; each CDR3 protein has one entry. The repertoire holds under 600,000 distinct CDR3 sequences, with approximately 13% as singletons. The sample consisted of PBMCs, taken on the day of the yellow fever booster vaccination. Source of these receptors: a man aged 25-45 years who received the YFV17D yellow fever vaccine.

This clonotype was seen ten or more times. The CDR3 nucleotides are TGCAGCGTTGAAGCCGGATCAACAGATACGCAGTATTTT. Translating it yields CSVEAGSTDTQYF. V and J are TRBV29-1 and TRBJ2-3; unclear D gene. V gave up 1 base and J gave up 3 bases, with 8 bases separating them. There are 13 residues in the CDR3. The V gene's germline CDR1 is SQVTM and CDR2 ANQGSEA.

This chain connects TRBV6-2 or TRBV6-3 to TRBJ1-5; D not certain. This CDR3 contains 12 residues. The ends were cut back, 2 bases at V and 7 bases at J, with 6 bases in the middle. Germline values: CDR1 MNHEY, CDR2 SVGEGT. CDR3 loop: CASSYNLQPQHF. DNA for the CDR3: TGTGCCAGCAGTTACAATCTCCAGCCCCAGCATTTT.

V gene TRBV19 combines with J gene TRBJ1-5; possibly TRBD1 for D (5 bases). V lost 1 base, J lost 5 bases, and 18 bases lay in between. The CDR3 runs 17 residues. CDR1 is LNHDA, CDR2 SQIVND, per germline (reference sequence). CDR3 in amino acids: CASSIGGGPRGDQPQHF. The CDR3 region has the DNA TGTGCCAGTAGTATAGGAGGAGGCCCCCGGGGGGATCAGCCCCAGCATTTT.

This clonotype occurred many times. The V call is TRBV5-1, the J call TRBJ2-2; TRBD2 matches at 11 bases. The CDR3 runs 16 residues. CDR1 is SGHRS, CDR2 YFSETQ, per germline. J lost 4 bases, V lost 4 bases, and 6 bases had no gene match. The CDR3 nucleotides read TGCGCCAGCAGCCGAGGGACTAGCGGAGGCACCGGGGAGCTGTTTTTT. Residues: CASSRGTSGGTGELFF.

This sequence joins TRBV9 and TRBJ1-3; no definite D call. Trimming cost V 1 base and J 5 bases, with 13 bases left between them. Germline assignment: CDR1 SGDLS and CDR2 YYNGEE. CDR3 length equals 15 residues. The CDR3 protein is CASSVSADTRNTIYF. The CDR3 bases are TGTGCCAGCAGCGTATCGGCAGATACTAGAAACACCATATATTTT.

V gene TRBV4-3 combines with J gene TRBJ1-1; possible D gene TRBD1, 5 bases. With 0 bases removed from V and 0 bases from J, the gap between germline ends came to 14 bases. This CDR3 has 17 amino acids. Germline lookup yields CDR1 LGHNA and CDR2 YSLEER. The CDR3 sequence is CASSQDQRGGLNTEAFF. The CDR3 DNA reads TGCGCCAGCAGCCAAGATCAGCGCGGGGGGTTGAACACTGAAGCTTTCTTT.

This clonotype was picked up a small number of times. V is TRBV4-3 and J is TRBJ2-2; D might be TRBD2 (6 bases). Trimming pared 2 bases from V and 6 bases from J, leaving 16 bases between. CDR3 length: 16 amino acids. Per germline, CDR1 LGHNA and CDR2 YSLEER. CDR3 residues: CASSQSDVPGAGELFF. CDR3 sequence (DNA): TGCGCCAGCAGCCAATCTGACGTCCCGGGGGCCGGGGAGCTGTTTTTT.

This clonotype has a handful of counts. The genes are TRBV5-1 and TRBJ2-5; the match to TRBD2 covers 11 bases. This CDR3 comprises 16 residues. After removal of 4 bases from V and 4 bases from J, the junction contained 9 bases not matched to a gene. CDR1 is SGHRS, CDR2 YFSETQ, per germline. For the CDR3, the DNA is TGCGCCAGCAGCACCGACGGGCTAGCGGGAGGAGAGACCCAGTACTTC. Translating it yields CASSTDGLAGGETQYF.